Listed here are 16 T cell receptor beta chains from one sample, sequenced in a study of blood T cells in healthy people across ages. A second PCR, run for about 7 to 11 cycles, used a sample-barcoded 5' primer plus a J-beta primer mix. TCRdb reanalysed the 5' RACE reads using MiXCR and keeps one entry per CDR3 protein. The sample includes about 900,000 distinct CDR3 sequences, around 62% of them seen just once. Sequencing was performed on blood. The receptors derive from a man younger than 40 in good health.

CDR3 loop: CSARGPRLATDTQYF. CDR3 in DNA: TGCAGTGCTAGAGGCCCGAGACTAGCGACAGATACGCAGTATTTT. J is TRBJ2-3 and V is TRBV20-1; 8 nucleotides align to TRBD2. This CDR3 is 15 amino acids long. V lost 1 base, J lost 3 bases, and 6 bases stayed unmatched. CDR1 and CDR2 from the germline V gene are DFQATT and SNEGSKA (reference sequence).

This clonotype occurred many times. The chain has TRBV7-2 and TRBJ2-3, with TRBD2 as a possible D gene (6 bases). Germline V gene sequence: CDR1 SGHTA, CDR2 FQGNSA. CDR3 size: 14 residues. V lost 5 bases, J lost 1 base, and 10 bases lay in between. In nucleotides, the CDR3 is TGTGCCAGCAGCCCGGGGGACCGCACAGATACGCAGTATTTT. It specifies CASSPGDRTDTQYF.

The chain employs TRBV4-3 and TRBJ2-1; 15 bases line up with TRBD2. The CDR3 has 20 amino acids. The junction had 13 bases not matched to a gene; V was cut back by 0 bases and J by 7 bases. CDR1 and CDR2 (germline): LGHNA, YSLEER. DNA of the CDR3: TGCGCCAGCAGCCAAGATGTGGGACTAGCGGGGGGCCTGGGCGGGAATGAGCAGTTCTTC. Translation gives CASSQDVGLAGGLGGNEQFF.

This sequence joins TRBV13 and TRBJ2-7; D is undetermined. Looked up from germline, CDR1 is PRHDT and CDR2 is FYEKMQ (reference sequence). The V and J ends lost 6 bases and 0 bases respectively, with 12 bases between them. The CDR3 loop spans 14 amino acids. The CDR3 nucleotides are TGTGCCAGCAGAGGTAGTGGAAGCTCCTACGAGCAGTACTTC. Translating it yields CASRGSGSSYEQYF. The entire variable domain, with the rest obtained from reference TRBV13 and TRBJ2-7, is as follows: AAGVIQSPRHLIKEKRETATLKCYPIPRHDTVYWYQQGPGQDPQFLISFYEKMQSDKGSIPDRFSAQQFSDYHSELNMSSLELGDSALYFCASRGSGSSYEQYFGPGTRLTVT.

The chain links TRBV20-1 to TRBJ2-1, with D possibly being TRBD2 (6 bases). Germline CDR1 and CDR2: DFQATT and SNEGSKA (reference sequence). Deletions cut 6 bases from V and 0 bases from J, with 15 bases between. The CDR3 totals 15 residues. CDR3 residues: CSAAGTFSSYNEQFF. The CDR3 region has the DNA TGCAGTGCAGCCGGGACTTTCAGCTCCTACAATGAGCAGTTCTTC.

A single count supports this clonotype. This chain joins TRBV9 and TRBJ2-6; D is tentatively TRBD1 or TRBD2 (5 bases each). The CDR3 length is 17 residues. V was pared by 3 bases and J by 0 bases, with 13 bases between. Germline lookup yields CDR1 SGDLS and CDR2 YYNGEE. CDR3 loop: CASSARGGSSGANVLTF. CDR3 DNA sequence: TGTGCCAGCAGCGCCCGTGGGGGAAGCTCTGGGGCCAACGTCCTGACTTTC. Full variable domain (remainder filled in from reference TRBV9 and TRBJ2-6): DSGVTQTPKHLITATGQRVTLRCSPRSGDLSVYWYQQSLDQGLQFLIQYYNGEERAKGNILERFSAQQFPDLHSELNLSSLELGDSALYFCASSARGGSSGANVLTFGAGSRLTVL.

This chain joins TRBV7-8 and TRBJ2-1; perhaps TRBD2 as D (6 bases). CDR1 is SGHVS and CDR2 is FQNEAQ in the germline V gene. The CDR3 sequence is 15 residues long. V was pared by 3 bases and J by 3 bases, with 12 bases between. The CDR3 bases are TGTGCCAGCAGCTTCCCGGGACTCCGCTACAATGAGCAGTTCTTC. Its translation: CASSFPGLRYNEQFF.

This clonotype was observed a single time. This sequence joins TRBV7-9 and TRBJ1-4; D is undetermined. With 1 base removed from V and 3 bases from J, the gap between germline ends came to 9 bases. The germline gives CDR1 SEHNR, CDR2 FQNEAQ (reference sequence). CDR3 length equals 15 residues. The CDR3 coding sequence is TGTGCCAGCAGCTTAGGGCTCGGGTCTAATGAAAAACTGTTTTTT. Amino acid sequence: CASSLGLGSNEKLFF.

This clonotype was recorded a few times. This chain links TRBV19 with TRBJ2-4; D not certain. TRBJ2-7 matches the DNA end more closely, so the J call is doubtful. CDR1 is LNHDA and CDR2 is SQIVND in the germline V gene (reference sequence). This CDR3 contains 13 residues. DNA for the CDR3: TGTGCCAGTAGTCCAGCATCAGCCTACGAGCAGTACTTC. Translated, it gives CASSPASAYEQYF.

The chain recombines TRBV2 with TRBJ1-2; D ambiguous. The V end lost 7 bases, the J end lost 10 bases, and 19 bases lay between the germline ends. The CDR3 consists of 13 residues. Per germline, CDR1 SNHLY and CDR2 FYNNEI. CDR3 sequence (DNA): TGTGCCAGCAATCCCGGGCCCCCTTTGGCCTACACCTTC. Translated: CASNPGPPLAYTF.

The chain links TRBV11-2 to TRBJ1-1; no clear D. This CDR3 is 15 amino acids long. CDR1 and CDR2 from the germline V gene are SGHAT and FQNNGV. V dropped 0 bases and J dropped 4 bases, with 12 bases sitting between them. This CDR3 is CASSLEVPMGTEAFF. CDR3 bases: TGTGCCAGCAGCTTAGAGGTGCCTATGGGCACTGAAGCTTTCTTT.

The gene calls are TRBV20-1 and TRBJ1-5, with 8 bases identical to TRBD1. This CDR3 has 12 residues. After removal of 7 bases from V and 7 bases from J, the junction contained 6 bases not matched to a gene. CDR1 and CDR2 (germline): DFQATT, SNEGSKA (reference sequence). The CDR3: CSVRQGNQPQHF. CDR3 nucleotide sequence: TGCAGTGTCCGACAGGGGAACCAGCCCCAGCATTTT.

This chain joins TRBV12-3 or TRBV12-4 and TRBJ2-5; no reliable D call. Deletions cut 3 bases from V and 4 bases from J, with 9 bases between. There are 13 residues in the CDR3. CDR3 in amino acids: CASSFLLGETQYF. The CDR3, as DNA: TGTGCCAGCAGTTTTCTACTGGGAGAGACCCAGTACTTC.

The chain carries TRBV3-1 and TRBJ2-5; D not certain. Germline CDR1 and CDR2: LGHDT and YNNKEL (reference sequence). V was cut by 0 bases and J by 7 bases, with 12 bases left in between. This CDR3 has 14 residues. The CDR3 reads CASSQDRAITTQYF. CDR3 coding DNA: TGTGCCAGCAGCCAAGATCGAGCCATAACGACCCAGTACTTC.

This clonotype was observed a handful of times. The V call is TRBV6-2 or TRBV6-3, the J call TRBJ2-5; possibly TRBD2 for D (5 bases). Germline assignment: CDR1 MNHEY and CDR2 SVGEGT. Trimming removed 8 bases from V and 7 bases from J, with 17 bases in between. The CDR3 spans 13 residues. CDR3 DNA sequence: TGTGCCAGCGCCCCCCCGAGGGCAGGGACCCAGTACTTC. Its protein is CASAPPRAGTQYF.

V and J are TRBV2 and TRBJ2-1, with TRBD2 matching over 8 bases. The length of the CDR3 is 15 residues. V trimming: 2 bases; J trimming: 6 bases; junction bases outside the gene matches: 6. Germline assignment: CDR1 SNHLY and CDR2 FYNNEI. The CDR3, as DNA: TGTGCCAGCAGTGAACCCAGCGGGGGTCCCAATGAGCAGTTCTTC. This translates into CASSEPSGGPNEQFF.